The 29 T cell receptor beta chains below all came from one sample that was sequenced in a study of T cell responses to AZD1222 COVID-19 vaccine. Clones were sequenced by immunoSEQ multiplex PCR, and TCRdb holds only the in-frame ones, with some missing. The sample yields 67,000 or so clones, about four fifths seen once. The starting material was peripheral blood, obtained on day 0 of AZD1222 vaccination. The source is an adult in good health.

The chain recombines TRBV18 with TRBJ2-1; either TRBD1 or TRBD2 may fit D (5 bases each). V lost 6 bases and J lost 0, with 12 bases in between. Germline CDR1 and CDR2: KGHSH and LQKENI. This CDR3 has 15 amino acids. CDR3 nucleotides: TGTGCCAGCTCCCCCGGGACGGGCTCCTACAATGAGCAGTTCTTC. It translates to CASSPGTGSYNEQFF.

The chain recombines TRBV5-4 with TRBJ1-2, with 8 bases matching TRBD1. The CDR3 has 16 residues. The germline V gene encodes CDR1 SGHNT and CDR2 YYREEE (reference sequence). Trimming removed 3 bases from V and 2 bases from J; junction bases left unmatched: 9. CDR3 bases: TGTGCCAGCAGCTCCGGGCAGGGGGCCAGCAACTATGGCTACACCTTC. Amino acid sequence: CASSSGQGASNYGYTF.

CDR3 in amino acids: CARRAATGGGQETQYF. The CDR3 DNA reads TGTGCCCGCCGCGCTGCGACGGGGGGGGGCCAGGAGACCCAGTACTTC. The chain recombines TRBV6-4 with TRBJ2-5; TRBD2 agrees at 8 bases. Germline loops: CDR1 MRHNA, CDR2 SNTAGT. This CDR3 is 16 amino acids long. The J segment lost 5 bases and the V segment lost 11 bases, leaving 19 bases of the junction unmatched.

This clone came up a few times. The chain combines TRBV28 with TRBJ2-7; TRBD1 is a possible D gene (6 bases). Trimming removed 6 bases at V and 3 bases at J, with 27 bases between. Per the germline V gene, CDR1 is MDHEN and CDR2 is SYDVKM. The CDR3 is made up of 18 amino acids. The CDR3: CASSTPPWGTRHYYEQYF. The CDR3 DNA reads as TGTGCCAGCAGCACCCCGCCGTGGGGGACAAGACACTACTACGAGCAGTACTTC.

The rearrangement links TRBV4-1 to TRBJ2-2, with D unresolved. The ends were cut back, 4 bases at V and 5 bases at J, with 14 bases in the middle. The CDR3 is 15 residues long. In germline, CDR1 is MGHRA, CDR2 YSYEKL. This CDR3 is CASSPRASETGELFF. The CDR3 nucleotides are TGCGCCAGCAGCCCACGGGCTTCGGAAACCGGGGAGCTGTTTTTT.

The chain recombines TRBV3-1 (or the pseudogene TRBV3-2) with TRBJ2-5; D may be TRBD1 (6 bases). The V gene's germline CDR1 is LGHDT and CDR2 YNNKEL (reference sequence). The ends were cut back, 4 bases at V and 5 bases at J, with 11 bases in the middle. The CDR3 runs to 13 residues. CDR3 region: CASSLQGGETQYF. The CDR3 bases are TGTGCCAGCAGCCTACAGGGCGGGGAGACCCAGTACTTC.

CDR3 in amino acids: CASSQGATGELFF. DNA of the CDR3: TGCGCCAGCTCCCAGGGGGCCACCGGGGAGCTGTTTTTT. The chain links TRBV5-1 to TRBJ2-2; 8 positions match TRBD1. Germline V gene data show CDR1 as SGHRS and CDR2 as YFSETQ. The CDR3 is made up of 13 amino acids. After removal of 7 bases from V and 4 bases from J, the junction contained 3 bases not matched to a gene.

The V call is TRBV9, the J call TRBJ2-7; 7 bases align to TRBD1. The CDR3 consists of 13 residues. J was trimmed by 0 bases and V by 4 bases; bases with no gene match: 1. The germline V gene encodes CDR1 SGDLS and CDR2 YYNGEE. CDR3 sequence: CASSRDSSYEQYF. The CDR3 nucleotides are TGTGCCAGCAGCCGGGACAGCTCCTACGAGCAGTACTTC.

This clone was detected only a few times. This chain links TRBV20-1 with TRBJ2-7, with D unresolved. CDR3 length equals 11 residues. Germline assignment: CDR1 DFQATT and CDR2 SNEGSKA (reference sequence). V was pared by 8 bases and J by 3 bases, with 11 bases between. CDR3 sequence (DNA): TGCAGTATCTTGAGTCTCTACGAGCAGTACTTC. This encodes CSILSLYEQYF.

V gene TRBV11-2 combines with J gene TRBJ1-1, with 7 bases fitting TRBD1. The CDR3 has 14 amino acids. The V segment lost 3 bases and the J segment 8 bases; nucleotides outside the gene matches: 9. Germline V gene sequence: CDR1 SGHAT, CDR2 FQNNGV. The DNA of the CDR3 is TGTGCCAGCAGCTTGGGACAGTATATCCCAGAAGCTTTCTTT. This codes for CASSLGQYIPEAFF.

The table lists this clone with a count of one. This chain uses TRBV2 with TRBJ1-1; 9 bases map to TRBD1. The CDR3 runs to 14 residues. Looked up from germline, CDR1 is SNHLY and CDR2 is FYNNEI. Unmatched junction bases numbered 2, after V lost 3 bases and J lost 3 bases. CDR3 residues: CASSDWTGDTEAFF. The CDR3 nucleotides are TGTGCCAGCAGTGACTGGACAGGGGACACTGAAGCTTTCTTT.

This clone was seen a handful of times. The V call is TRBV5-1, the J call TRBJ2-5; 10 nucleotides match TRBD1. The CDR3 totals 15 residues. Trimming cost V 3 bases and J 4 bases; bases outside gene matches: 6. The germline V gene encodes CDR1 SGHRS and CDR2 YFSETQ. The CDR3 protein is CASSYMGTGAETQYF. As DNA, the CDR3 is TGCGCCAGCAGCTATATGGGGACAGGGGCAGAGACCCAGTACTTC. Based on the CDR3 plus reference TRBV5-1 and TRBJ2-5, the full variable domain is KAGVTQTPRYLIKTRGQQVTLSCSPISGHRSVSWYQQTPGQGLQFLFEYFSETQRNKGNFPGRFSGRQFSNSRSEMNVSTLELGDSALYLCASSYMGTGAETQYFGPGTRLLVL.

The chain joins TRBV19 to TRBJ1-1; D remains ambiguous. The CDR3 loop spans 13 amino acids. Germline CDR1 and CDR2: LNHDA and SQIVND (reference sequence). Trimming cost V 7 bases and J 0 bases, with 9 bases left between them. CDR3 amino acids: CASNTALNTEAFF. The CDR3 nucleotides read TGTGCCAGTAATACGGCCTTGAACACTGAAGCTTTCTTT.

CDR3 in DNA: TGCGCCAGCAGTGAGTCTTATGGTCAGGGGGACTATGGCTACACCTTC. Protein: CASSESYGQGDYGYTF. The rearrangement uses TRBV10-1 and TRBJ1-2; TRBD1 matches at 7 bases. This CDR3 has 16 residues. The germline CDR1 and CDR2 sequences are WNHNN and SYGVQD (reference sequence). After removal of 0 bases from V and 3 bases from J, the junction contained 7 bases not matched to a gene.

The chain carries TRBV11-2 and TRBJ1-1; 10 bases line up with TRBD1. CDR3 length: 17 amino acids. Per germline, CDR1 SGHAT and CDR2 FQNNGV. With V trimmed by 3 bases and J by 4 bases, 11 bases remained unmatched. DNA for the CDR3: TGTGCCAGCAGCTTTCCCGCGGGACAGGGGAGAGGCACTGAAGCTTTCTTT. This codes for CASSFPAGQGRGTEAFF. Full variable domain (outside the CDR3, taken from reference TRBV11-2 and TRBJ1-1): EAGVAQSPRYKIIEKRQSVAFWCNPISGHATLYWYQQILGQGPKLLIQFQNNGVVDDSQLPKDRFSAERLKGVDSTLKIQPAKLEDSAVYLCASSFPAGQGRGTEAFFGQGTRLTVV.

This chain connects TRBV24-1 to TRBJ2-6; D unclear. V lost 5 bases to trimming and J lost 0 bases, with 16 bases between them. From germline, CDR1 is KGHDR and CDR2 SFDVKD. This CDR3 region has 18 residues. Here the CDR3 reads CATSAPPARPSGANVLTF. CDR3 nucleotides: TGTGCCACCAGTGCACCCCCCGCCAGGCCCTCTGGGGCCAACGTCCTGACTTTC.

The CDR3 loop is CASSLVLAGARWFF. The CDR3 nucleotides read TGTGCCAGCAGCTTGGTCCTAGCGGGGGCCCGATGGTTCTTC. This chain uses TRBV5-6 with TRBJ2-1, with 10 bases matching TRBD2. Per the germline V gene, CDR1 is SGHDT and CDR2 is YYEEEE. V lost 0 bases, J lost 15 bases, and 9 bases stayed unmatched. There are 14 residues in the CDR3.

CDR3 in DNA: TGTGCCAGCAGTGAACAGGGAGCTCCTATTAGTGAAGCTTTCTTT. Translating it yields CASSEQGAPISEAFF. J is TRBJ1-1 and V is TRBV2, with D maybe TRBD1 (5 bases). The CDR3 length is 15 residues. Germline-derived CDR1 and CDR2 are SNHLY and FYNNEI. The ends were cut back, 2 bases at V and 7 bases at J, with 17 bases in the middle.

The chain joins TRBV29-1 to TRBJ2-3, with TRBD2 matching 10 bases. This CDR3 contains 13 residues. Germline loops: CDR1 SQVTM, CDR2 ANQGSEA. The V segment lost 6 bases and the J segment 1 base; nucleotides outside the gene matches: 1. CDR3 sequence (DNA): TGCAGCGTCGGGACTAGCGGCACAGATACGCAGTATTTT. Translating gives CSVGTSGTDTQYF.

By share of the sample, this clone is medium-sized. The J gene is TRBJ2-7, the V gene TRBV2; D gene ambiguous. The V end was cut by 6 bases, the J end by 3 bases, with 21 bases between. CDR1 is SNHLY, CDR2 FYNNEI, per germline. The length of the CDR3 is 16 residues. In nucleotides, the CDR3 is TGTGCCAGCAGCGGCTCACGGCAGGTTAGCTTCTACGAGCAGTACTTC. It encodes CASSGSRQVSFYEQYF.

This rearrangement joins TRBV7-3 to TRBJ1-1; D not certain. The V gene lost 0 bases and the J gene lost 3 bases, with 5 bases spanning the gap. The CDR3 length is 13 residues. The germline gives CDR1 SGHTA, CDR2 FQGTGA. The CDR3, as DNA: TGTGCCAGCAGCTTAACCCAGGACACTGAAGCTTTCTTT. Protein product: CASSLTQDTEAFF.

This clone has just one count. Here the CDR3 reads CASSPSGAWGYTF. CDR3 in DNA: TGTGCCAGCAGCCCTTCAGGGGCGTGGGGCTACACCTTC. The V and J genes are TRBV3-1 (or the pseudogene TRBV3-2) and TRBJ1-2; D perhaps matches TRBD1 (6 bases). The V gene lost 4 bases and the J gene lost 8 bases, with 14 bases spanning the gap. CDR3 length equals 13 residues. Germline CDR1 reads LGHDT; CDR2 reads YNNKEL (reference sequence).

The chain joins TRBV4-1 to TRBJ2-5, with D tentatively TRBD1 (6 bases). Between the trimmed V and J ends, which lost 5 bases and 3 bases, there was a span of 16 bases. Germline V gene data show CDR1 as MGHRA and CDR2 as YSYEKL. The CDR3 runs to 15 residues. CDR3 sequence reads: CASSGTGTGKETQYF. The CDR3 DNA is TGCGCCAGCAGCGGGACGGGAACAGGGAAAGAGACCCAGTACTTC.

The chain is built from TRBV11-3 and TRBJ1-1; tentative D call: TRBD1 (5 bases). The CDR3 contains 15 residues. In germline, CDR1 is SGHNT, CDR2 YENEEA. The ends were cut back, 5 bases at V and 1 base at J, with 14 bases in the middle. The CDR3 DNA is TGTGCCAGCAGCCGGACGGGGGGAGGGAACACTGAAGCTTTCTTT. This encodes CASSRTGGGNTEAFF.

The CDR3 bases are TGTGCCAGCTTTCTCAATGAAAAACTGTTTTTT. This gives the protein CASFLNEKLFF. The chain recombines TRBV2 with TRBJ1-4; no definite D call. The CDR3 sequence is 11 residues long. The V end was cut by 8 bases, the J end by 5 bases, with 6 bases between. Germline V gene sequence: CDR1 SNHLY, CDR2 FYNNEI.

For the CDR3, the DNA is TGTGCCAGCAGCGTCCGACAGGGAGGGGGTAATGAAAAACTGTTTTTT. This codes for CASSVRQGGGNEKLFF. This chain uses TRBV4-2 with TRBJ1-4; 7 bases line up with TRBD1. The length of the CDR3 is 16 residues. V lost 5 bases and J lost 4; bases outside the gene matches: 10. The germline V gene has CDR1 LGHNA and CDR2 YNFKEQ.

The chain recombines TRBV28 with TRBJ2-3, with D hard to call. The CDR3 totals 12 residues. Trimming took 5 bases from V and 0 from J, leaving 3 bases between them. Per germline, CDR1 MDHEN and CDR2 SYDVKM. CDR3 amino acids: CASSTSTDTQYF. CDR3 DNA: TGTGCCAGCAGTACTAGCACAGATACGCAGTATTTT.

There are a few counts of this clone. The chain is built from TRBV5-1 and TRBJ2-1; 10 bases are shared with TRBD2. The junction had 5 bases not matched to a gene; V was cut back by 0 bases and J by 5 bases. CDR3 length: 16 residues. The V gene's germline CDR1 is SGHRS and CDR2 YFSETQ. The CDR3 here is CASSLGVLAGNNEQFF. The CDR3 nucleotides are TGCGCCAGCAGCTTGGGCGTACTAGCGGGGAACAATGAGCAGTTCTTC.

The CDR3 is CASSYDSIRGYTF. DNA for the CDR3: TGTGCCAGCAGTTACGACTCCATACGAGGCTACACCTTC. The chain links TRBV6-6 to TRBJ1-2, with D uncertain. The CDR3 covers 13 residues. The ends were cut back, 2 bases at V and 8 bases at J, with 12 bases in the middle. In germline, CDR1 is MNHNY, CDR2 SVGAGI (reference sequence).